Included here is one T cell receptor beta chain sequence, with context. Its antigen remains undetermined. The sample is drawn from a study of T cell clusters in autoimmune cytopenias (dated by TCRdb to the late 2010s). About the full investigation: A mean age of almost 57 years and a median age of 59 years were recorded for the healthy donor controls, of whom about half of the roughly 43 were female. TRB and IGH repertoires from peripheral blood were sequenced in autoimmune cytopenia patients at active disease and during treatment follow-up, with healthy, CLL and autoimmune hepatitis controls included alongside. Autoimmune hepatitis repertoires were compared against about two dozen age- and sex-matched healthy donors. Per sample, TRB sequencing gave a median depth of about 50,000 reads and a median of approximately 2,500 distinct TRB clonotypes. The goal of the study was to determine whether autoimmune cytopenia patients have a disease-specific immune repertoire signature that could serve as a blood-based biomarker. Controls were about 24 age-matched healthy donors for primary cytopenia and about 14 age-matched CLL patients for secondary cytopenia.

Multiplex PCR with a touch-down protocol amplified TRB rearrangements, with the TRB-A and TRB-B primer pools combined in a single tube. Illumina adapters and sample indices were added to the amplicons through two consecutive PCR reactions using Phusion HS II polymerase. The amplicons were gel-purified using the NucleoSpin Gel and PCR Clean-up kit, after which quantification was performed by Qubit and quality was checked on an Agilent 2100 Bioanalyzer. Sequencing of the libraries was done on an Illumina MiSeq with 600-cycle, single-indexed, paired-end runs. The study's processing was this. MiXCR version 2.1.12, together with the default MiXCR reference library, was used to align and assemble the TRB reads. A clone was defined by each unique CDR3 nucleotide sequence, and the analysis included only productive sequences supported by at least two reads. Repertoire diversity was assessed with alpha-parameterized diversity profiles (alpha 0 to 5), including the Shannon (alpha 1) and Simpson (alpha 2) indices, which were computed with an R script. Combinatorial TRB VJ usage was calculated with the tcR package and was compared between cohorts by principal component analysis performed with ade4. TCRbeta CDR3s were clustered with GLIPH on cohort pairs matched by age and read depth, and cluster frequencies were compared by Wilcoxon test. The reads, reprocessed by TCRdb, yield one row per CDR3 protein sequence and no DNA. The V and J calls were determined by TCRdb, not by the authors. The table for this sample records approximately 5,200 distinct CDR3 sequences. The ten biggest clones cover approximately 50% of the sample.

Per sample, around 250 ng of peripheral blood genomic DNA, around 40,000 genome equivalents, was used for TRB amplification. What the work shows at the level of the full study, not this receptor alone: Healthy donors showed around 2.9-fold more exclusive TRB clusters than active autoimmune hepatitis patients, consistent with an autoimmunity-wide signature. In the comparison of secondary cytopenia with CLL, no cluster-lack signature showed up, apparently because the dominant lymphoma-associated repertoire masked the signature. TRB repertoire shifts, with less even repertoires observed in secondary cytopenia and CLL, were mostly attributed to lymphoma bias rather than autoimmunity. The GLIPH analysis suggested a lack of physiological T cell clusters in primary autoimmune cytopenia patients, since more than 40 clusters were exclusive to healthy donors whereas under 20 were exclusive to patients. The T cell clusters were only ever defined in silico, so experimental validation of their functional role was still needed.

The same specimen was also included in a second study, on T cell repertoires in aging, cancer and after chemotherapy. As the second publication notes: Six donor age groups were covered, ranging from 30 or younger up to 70 or older, and each group contained at least three individuals. Healthy donor control TCR repertoires were recorded over several months to years and showed clear clonal overlap across re-sampling. Several million TCR reads were contained in the full dataset. Significantly lower blood TCR diversity and higher clonality were observed in untreated patients with hematological or solid cancers than in age-matched healthy donors. In healthy donors, the decline in TCR diversity with age was mainly due to loss of richness, whereas in cancer patients loss of evenness also played a role. In both cancer cohorts, the median generation probability rose over the chemotherapy interval, which suggests that the repertoire was reconstituted through rebound thymic output. It was noted by the authors that conclusions about immunological memory after chemotherapy cannot be drawn from the repertoire data. Peripheral blood TCR beta repertoires from healthy donors and cancer patients were profiled to examine immunoaging and T cell reconstitution after chemotherapy. Alongside some 98 healthy donors serving as a reference group, the cohort included roughly 220 cancer patients, of whom about 94 had hematological cancers and approximately 120 had solid cancers. Processing of the TRB sequences was carried out with MiXCR versions 2.12 and 3.0.5. The repertoire metrics were Shannon diversity, evenness, clonality (calculated as one minus evenness), and diversity profiles parameterized by alpha from 0 to 5. Generation probabilities of clones in paired pre- and post-chemotherapy samples were computed with the IGoR algorithm.

The sample comprised peripheral blood. The receptor's source is a human donor in good health.

The CDR3 reads as follows: CASSSLDRSTDTQYF. The V and J genes are TRBV19 and TRBJ2-3; TCRdb calls TRBD1, which cannot be checked without DNA. The CDR1 and CDR2 encoded by the germline V gene (reference sequence) are LNHDA and SQIVND. CDR3 length: 15 amino acids, cysteine to phenylalanine. Only the protein is available.